These 17 T cell receptor beta chains were all obtained from the same sample, sequenced in a study of T cells in Graves' hyperthyroidism and ophthalmopathy. RNA transcripts served as the template for amplifying TCR beta CDR3 regions. First-round RT-PCR targeting the TCR CDR3 was performed with the HTBI primer set. Via MiXCR, TCRdb re-called the multiplex PCR reads, giving one row per CDR3 protein. The profile shows 600,000 to 800,000 distinct CDR3 sequences, about a third of them singletons. The sequencing input was blood. The receptors stem from a middle-aged woman with Graves' hyperthyroidism.

The chain couples TRBV13 to TRBJ2-2; TRBD1 matches 9 bases. The CDR3 has 18 amino acids. The V segment lost 3 bases and the J segment 4 bases; nucleotides outside the gene matches: 12. CDR1 and CDR2 from the germline V gene are PRHDT and FYEKMQ (reference sequence). CDR3 bases: TGTGCCAGCAGCTTGGGGGGACAGGGAGGGAAAAGCACCGGGGAGCTGTTTTTT. It translates to CASSLGGQGGKSTGELFF.

This clonotype occurred many times. CDR3 region: CATSFSGDEQYF. The CDR3 DNA reads as TGTGCCACCTCCTTTAGCGGCGACGAGCAGTACTTC. This sequence joins TRBV10-3 and TRBJ2-7; D might be TRBD2 (6 bases). CDR3 length: 12 residues. Germline lookup yields CDR1 ENHRY and CDR2 SYGVKD. V lost 10 bases, J lost 5 bases, and 15 bases lay in between.

The rearrangement uses TRBV5-1 and TRBJ1-1; D perhaps matches TRBD1 (5 bases). The V and J ends lost 4 bases and 4 bases respectively, with 11 bases between them. CDR1 SGHRS and CDR2 YFSETQ come from the germline V gene. The length of the CDR3 is 13 residues. CDR3 coding DNA: TGCGCCAGCAGCGAAGGGGCTACCACTGAAGCTTTCTTT. This sequence encodes CASSEGATTEAFF.

As to this clonotype: Possible read error: a much larger clone is one base away. This chain uses TRBV19 with TRBJ1-5, with D possibly matching TRBD1 (5 bases). Germline CDR1 LNHDA, CDR2 SQIVND (reference sequence). The CDR3 contains 13 residues. V was clipped by 11 bases and J by 7 bases, with 18 bases between them. As DNA, the CDR3 is TGTGCCGGTACAGTGGGGGAGCACCAGCCCCAGCATTTT. It codes for CAGTVGEHQPQHF.

This chain joins TRBV6-1 and TRBJ2-5; TRBD1 matches 9 bases. From germline, CDR1 is MNHNS and CDR2 SASEGT. V lost 10 bases and J lost 0; bases outside the gene matches: 21. CDR3 length: 19 amino acids. CDR3 sequence: CATLPGQGFLRTYQETQYF. The CDR3 nucleotides are TGTGCCACCTTGCCGGGACAGGGTTTTCTCAGGACGTACCAAGAGACCCAGTACTTC.

This clonotype was seen a few times. A clone one base away is much larger, so this may be a read error. J is TRBJ2-7 and V is TRBV10-3; D may be TRBD1 or TRBD2 (5 bases each). CDR1 is ENHRY and CDR2 is SYGVKD in the germline V gene. V was trimmed by 6 bases and J by 2 bases, leaving 5 bases between them. The length of the CDR3 is 11 residues. The CDR3: CAIRGAYEQYF. The CDR3 DNA follows: TGTGCCATCAGGGGGGCCTACGAGCAGTACTTC.

This clonotype was detected once. An end of the junction differs from the germline gene, which may be a read error. The chain is built from TRBV10-3 and TRBJ1-5; D remains ambiguous. Germline CDR1 ENHRY, CDR2 SYGVKD. CDR3 size: 16 residues. The CDR3 sequence is CASSYVQRVLYQPQHF. DNA of the CDR3: TGTGCCAGCAGTTACGTCCAGCGGGTGCTATATCAGCCCCAGCATTTT.

The CDR3 loop reads CASKGSGGHTF. The CDR3 DNA follows: TGTGCCAGCAAGGGAAGCGGGGGCCACACCTTC. The gene calls are TRBV12-3 or TRBV12-4 and TRBJ1-2; possible D gene TRBD1, 6 bases. Trimming pared 7 bases from V and 12 bases from J, leaving 15 bases between. This CDR3 spans 11 amino acids.

This clonotype was detected many times. This chain uses TRBV3-1 with TRBJ2-7, with unresolved D. With 1 base removed from V and 2 bases from J, the gap between germline ends came to 9 bases. The CDR3 has 14 residues. In germline, CDR1 is LGHDT, CDR2 YNNKEL (reference sequence). CDR3 DNA sequence: TGTGCCAGCAGCCAAGGGGGAAGAACCTACGAGCAGTACTTC. It translates to CASSQGGRTYEQYF.

The table lists this clonotype with a few counts. The DNA for the CDR3 is TGCGCCAGCAAGACAGGAAGCACAGATACGCAGTATTTT. It translates to CASKTGSTDTQYF. V and J are TRBV5-1 and TRBJ2-3, with D perhaps TRBD1 (6 bases). Trimming stripped 6 bases from V and 0 bases from J, with 8 bases between. Germline loops: CDR1 SGHRS, CDR2 YFSETQ. This CDR3 spans 13 amino acids.

This clonotype was found once. The V and J genes are TRBV11-1 and TRBJ1-2; 8 bases fit TRBD1. CDR1 and CDR2 (germline): SGHAT, FQDESV (reference sequence). After removal of 6 bases from V and 0 bases from J, the junction contained 12 bases not matched to a gene. The CDR3 extends over 17 amino acids. CDR3 loop: CASSRKGQGPSNYGYTF. CDR3 coding DNA: TGTGCCAGCAGTCGGAAAGGACAGGGCCCATCTAACTATGGCTACACCTTC.

The rearrangement links TRBV29-1 to TRBJ1-5; D not resolved. Between the trimmed V and J ends, which lost 8 bases and 14 bases, there was a span of 22 bases. This CDR3 is built from 12 residues. CDR1 and CDR2 (germline): SQVTM, ANQGSEA. In nucleotides, the CDR3 is TGCAGCACGTTAGCGGGAGTCAGCAATGAGCATTTT. Translating gives CSTLAGVSNEHF.

This chain connects TRBV7-2 to TRBJ2-3; 7 bases line up with TRBD2. This CDR3 spans 15 amino acids. Germline lookup yields CDR1 SGHTA and CDR2 FQGNSA. The J segment lost 6 bases and the V segment lost 5 bases, leaving 11 bases of the junction unmatched. CDR3 DNA: TGTGCCAGCAGCATGGTGGGCGGGAGATTGGATACGCAGTATTTT. Its translation is CASSMVGGRLDTQYF.

The chain employs TRBV25-1 and TRBJ2-5; 10 bases align to TRBD2. Per germline, CDR1 MGHDK and CDR2 SYGVNS. This CDR3 has 18 amino acids. Losses at the gene ends were 6 bases for V and 3 bases for J; bases not matched to a gene: 16. CDR3 region: CASRRGAGTSVIEETQYF. DNA for the CDR3: TGTGCCAGCAGGAGGGGAGCCGGGACTAGCGTAATTGAAGAGACCCAGTACTTC.

V and J are TRBV11-3 and TRBJ1-4; D gene uncertain. V was pared by 5 bases and J by 3 bases, with 10 bases between. Germline-derived CDR1 and CDR2 are SGHNT and YENEEA. The length of the CDR3 is 14 residues. The CDR3 region has the DNA TGTGCCAGCAGCCTCGCGGACGCTAATGAAAAACTGTTTTTT. Amino acid sequence: CASSLADANEKLFF.

There are many counts of this clonotype. The chain couples TRBV7-2 to TRBJ1-3; weak D call: TRBD1 (5 bases). The V and J ends lost 5 bases and 5 bases respectively, with 19 bases between them. CDR1 is SGHTA, CDR2 FQGNSA, per germline. The CDR3 totals 16 residues. CDR3 protein: CASSLTRGGARNTIYF. DNA for the CDR3: TGTGCCAGCAGCCTCACGAGGGGAGGGGCGAGAAACACCATATATTTT.

Turning to this clonotype: At one end, the junction sequence differs from germline, possibly due to a read error. This rearrangement joins TRBV19 to TRBJ1-1; D not certain. Germline CDR1 is LNHDA and CDR2 is SQIVND (reference sequence). The CDR3 consists of 16 residues. The CDR3 region is CASSVPPGRRWTEVFF. As DNA, the CDR3 is TGTGCCAGTAGTGTACCGCCTGGTAGAAGATGGACTGAAGTTTTCTTT.